This TCR beta chain was identified during a study of CD4 and CD8 cells across lung adenocarcinoma regions. Samples came from patients with localized non-small cell lung adenocarcinoma. TCRdb reanalysed the PCR reads using MiXCR and keeps one entry per CDR3 protein. The sample carries about 6,500 distinct CDR3 sequences, about half recorded once. This CDR3 comprises 15 residues. Germline lookup yields CDR1 MRHNA and CDR2 SNTAGT. About this clonotype itself: One junction end disagrees with the germline gene, perhaps due to a read error.

This receptor was identified in a female donor with lung adenocarcinoma. The CD4 and CD8 labels of this study may be unreliable. This chain links TRBV6-4 with TRBJ2-5; tentatively, D is TRBD2 (7 bases). The sequenced sample consisted of CD4+ T cells from the center of a lung tumor. This CDR3 is CARGEGGGGTETQYF. Here the CDR3 DNA reads TGTGCCAGGGGGGAGGGGGGGGGTGGCACAGAGACCCAGTATTTC.